Following are 8 T cell receptor beta chains from one sample sequenced in a study of a mutant IDH1 vaccine in newly diagnosed glioma. Documented time point: week 47, end of study. Vaccine doses each comprised 300 ug of mutant IDH1 20-mer peptide, with topical imiquimod. Profiled with immunoSEQ multiplex PCR; TCRdb holds only in-frame clones, not every one. Of roughly 32,000 clones listed, approximately 87% are singletons. No antigens are known for them. This material consisted of PBMCs, taken from a glioma patient whose treatment included an IDH1 peptide vaccine. These receptors came from a woman aged 30 to 39 with glioma.

This chain links TRBV7-9 with TRBJ1-2; perhaps TRBD1 as D (5 bases). There are 15 residues in the CDR3. Trimming removed 3 bases at V and 1 base at J, with 12 bases between. The germline V gene has CDR1 SEHNR and CDR2 FQNEAQ (reference sequence). CDR3 sequence (DNA): TGTGCCAGCAGCTTCCCGGGACTGATTAACTATGGCTACACCTTC. Its protein product is CASSFPGLINYGYTF.

This chain links TRBV7-8 with TRBJ1-5, with a weak D call TRBD1 (5 bases). CDR3 length: 13 amino acids. Germline assignment: CDR1 SGHVS and CDR2 FQNEAQ. The V gene lost 5 bases and the J gene lost 4 bases, with 9 bases spanning the gap. The DNA of the CDR3 is TGTGCCAGCAGCGGTTGGGGGAATCAGCCCCAGCATTTT. It yields the protein CASSGWGNQPQHF.

The chain has TRBV7-9 and TRBJ2-3; 12 bases agree with TRBD1. CDR1 is SEHNR and CDR2 is FQNEAQ in the germline V gene (reference sequence). V gave up 4 bases and J gave up 2 bases; unmatched junction bases: 4. This CDR3 is built from 16 residues. CDR3 protein: CASSSGQGAVTDTQYF. The CDR3 DNA sequence: TGTGCCAGCAGCTCGGGACAGGGGGCAGTCACAGATACGCAGTATTTT.

This sequence joins TRBV2 and TRBJ2-1, with D possibly matching TRBD1 (5 bases). This CDR3 comprises 13 residues. Trimming removed 8 bases from V and 8 bases from J, with 16 bases in between. The germline gives CDR1 SNHLY, CDR2 FYNNEI. The chain's CDR3 is CASSNQGRDEQFF. For the CDR3, the DNA is TGTGCCAGCTCGAACCAGGGTAGGGATGAGCAGTTCTTC.

This chain connects TRBV7-8 to TRBJ1-2; tentative D call: TRBD1 (5 bases). The germline CDR1 and CDR2 sequences are SGHVS and FQNEAQ. The length of the CDR3 is 13 residues. The ends were cut back, 3 bases at V and 8 bases at J, with 13 bases in the middle. CDR3 nucleotide sequence: TGTGCCAGCAGCTTGAGCAGGGCGGAGGGCTACACCTTC. Translated, it gives CASSLSRAEGYTF.

This clone showed up just once. The rearrangement uses TRBV7-9 and TRBJ1-2, with 8 bases aligning to TRBD1. V lost 2 bases, J lost 4 bases, and 3 bases stayed unmatched. This CDR3 has 14 residues. From germline, CDR1 is SEHNR and CDR2 FQNEAQ (reference sequence). The chain's CDR3 is CASSLMGQAYGYTF. The CDR3 DNA reads TGTGCCAGCAGCTTAATGGGACAGGCCTATGGCTACACCTTC.

The J gene is TRBJ1-5, the V gene TRBV15, with D possibly TRBD1 on 5 matching bases. The CDR3 length is 16 residues. Trimming shortened V by 0 bases and J by 7 bases, and 16 bases separated the two germline ends. Germline V gene lookup returns CDR1 LNHNV and CDR2 YYDKDF (reference sequence). As DNA, the CDR3 is TGTGCCACCAGCAGAGATCGGGCAGGGCTAGGGCAGCCCCAGCATTTT. Its protein is CATSRDRAGLGQPQHF.

The sample holds a few counts of this clone. The chain employs TRBV6-5 and TRBJ2-7, with D uncertain. The CDR3 sequence is 13 residues long. V dropped 8 bases and J dropped 1 base, with 12 bases sitting between them. Germline V CDR1 and CDR2: MNHEY, SVGAGI. The CDR3 bases are TGTGCCAGCTCATCGTCCTTGTCCTACGAGCAGTACTTC. It is translated as CASSSSLSYEQYF.